Below, 29 T cell receptor beta chains from the same sample are listed, as sequenced in a study of tumor-infiltrating lymphocytes in primary liver carcinoma. Unsorted bulk tissue, roughly 20-33 mg of it, served as the source for co-extraction of RNA and DNA. The template, around 520 ng total RNA, yielded TCR beta cDNA made with a constant-region primer. Investigators got TCR beta libraries out of three nested multiplex PCR rounds, done with slightly modified ARM-PCR. Primers for the first two PCR rounds were TRBV1-TRBV30 forward primers and a C-beta reverse primer (approximately 10 cycles per round). TCRdb redid the calling of the multiplex PCR reads with MiXCR, one entry per CDR3 protein. The sample consists of about 99,000 distinct CDR3 sequences, around 63% of them appearing once. The specimen sequenced was liver tumor tissue from sampling region 5. Subset reported: tumor region T5, tumor centre. The receptor source for this set is a woman in her sixties with primary liver carcinoma and hepatitis B virus infection.

To note about this clonotype: Germline is not matched at one junction end, which may reflect a read error. This sequence joins TRBV4-1 and TRBJ2-5; 10 bases fit TRBD1. There are 15 residues in the CDR3. Germline V gene data show CDR1 as MGHRA and CDR2 as YSYEKL. The CDR3 bases are TGCACCAGCAACCCCCAGGGACAGGGGATTGAGACCCAGTACTTC. This gives the protein CTSNPQGQGIETQYF.

As concerns this clonotype: A much larger clone differs by one base, so this may be a read error. The chain carries TRBV28 and TRBJ2-3; 11 positions match TRBD2. There are 19 residues in the CDR3. Germline V CDR1 and CDR2: MDHEN, SYDVKM. Trimming took 8 bases from V and 2 from J; bases not matched to a gene: 18. This CDR3 reads CASCYSGLAAGGLTDTQYF. The CDR3 bases are TGTGCCAGCTGTTATTCGGGACTAGCGGCCGGGGGCCTCACAGATACGCAGTATTTT.

With regard to this clonotype: A much larger clone is a single base away; this may be a read error. The chain links TRBV28 to TRBJ2-7, with 10 positions matching TRBD2. CDR1 is MDHEN, CDR2 SYDVKM, per germline. The CDR3 runs 16 residues. The CDR3 DNA follows: TGTGACAGCAGTTTCCTGGGACTAGCGTCTCCCTACGAGCAGTACTTC. This translates into CDSSFLGLASPYEQYF.

This clonotype has ten or more counts. This sequence joins TRBV11-1 and TRBJ2-5; D perhaps matches TRBD1 (6 bases). V dropped 5 bases and J dropped 1 base, with 17 bases sitting between them. Germline loops: CDR1 SGHAT, CDR2 FQDESV (reference sequence). This CDR3 contains 16 residues. The CDR3 spells CASSIGTIFAQETQYF. The CDR3 DNA reads as TGTGCCAGCAGCATCGGGACAATTTTCGCCCAAGAGACCCAGTACTTC.

Note on this clonotype: The junction shows a germline mismatch at one end, possibly a read error. This sequence joins TRBV12-3 or TRBV12-4 and TRBJ2-2; perhaps TRBD2 as D (5 bases). This CDR3 region has 16 residues. This CDR3 reads CASSLEEPWNTGELSF. In nucleotides, the CDR3 is TGTGCCAGCAGTCTGGAGGAACCGTGGAACACCGGGGAGCTGTCTTTT.

This clonotype is a singleton in its sample. The chain is built from TRBV11-3 and TRBJ2-5, with 11 bases that match TRBD2. V lost 1 base to trimming and J lost 1 base; unmatched junction nucleotides: 14. There are 20 residues in the CDR3. Looked up from germline, CDR1 is SGHNT and CDR2 is YENEEA. The CDR3 coding sequence is TGTGCCAGCAGCTTAGGGGGACTAGCGGCACCCCACACCTTCCAAGAGACCCAGTACTTC. Translation: CASSLGGLAAPHTFQETQYF.

V is TRBV28 and J is TRBJ1-4, with D tentatively TRBD1 (5 bases). Germline CDR1 reads MDHEN; CDR2 reads SYDVKM. Deletions cut 5 bases from V and 5 bases from J, with 15 bases between. This CDR3 spans 15 amino acids. The CDR3 region is CASSGFQGYNEKLFF. For the CDR3, the DNA is TGTGCCAGCAGTGGCTTCCAGGGATACAATGAAAAACTGTTTTTT.

The rearrangement joins TRBV12-3 or TRBV12-4 to TRBJ1-1, with D possibly TRBD1 on 5 matching bases. The CDR3 contains 14 residues. DNA for the CDR3: TGTACCAACAGCCCTACTGGACAGAACACTGAAGCTTTCTTT. This encodes CTNSPTGQNTEAFF.

With respect to this clonotype: A junction boundary mismatches the germline segment, possibly from a read error. V usage is TRBV2 and J usage is TRBJ2-3; 8 nucleotides match TRBD2. There are 14 residues in the CDR3. Germline V gene lookup returns CDR1 SNHLY and CDR2 FYNNEI. The CDR3 spells CGSSGIGGADTQYF. The CDR3 bases are TGTGGCAGCAGTGGTATCGGGGGGGCAGATACGCAGTATTTT.

The chain uses TRBV20-1 and TRBJ2-1; D is perhaps TRBD2 (5 bases). The germline CDR1 and CDR2 sequences are DFQATT and SNEGSKA (reference sequence). This CDR3 has 15 residues. With 6 bases removed from V and 0 bases from J, the gap between germline ends came to 15 bases. The CDR3 DNA follows: TGCAGTGCACCTCCCCTAGAGGGCTCCTACAATGAGCAGTTCTTC. Residues: CSAPPLEGSYNEQFF.

Remarks on this clonotype: Compared with germline, one end of the junction differs, possibly owing to a read error. This chain connects TRBV28 to TRBJ1-1; no clear D gene. Germline values: CDR1 MDHEN, CDR2 SYDVKM. The CDR3 spans 14 residues. CDR3 amino acids: CVSSLEELNTEAFF. The CDR3 DNA follows: TGTGTCAGCAGTTTAGAAGAGCTTAACACTGAAGCTTTCTTT. Variable domain in full (rest from reference TRBV28 and TRBJ1-1): DVKVTQSSRYLVKRTGEKVFLECVQDMDHENMFWYRQDPGLGLRLIYFSYDVKMKEKGDIPEGYSVSREKKERFSLILESASTNQTSMYLCVSSLEELNTEAFFGQGTRLTVV.

About this clonotype itself: The conserved phenylalanine or tryptophan is not found at the CDR3 terminus, so this likely reflects a read error. The chain joins TRBV6-1 to TRBJ1-2; D unresolved. Trimming took 8 bases from V and 4 from J, leaving 8 bases between them. This CDR3 region has 11 residues. From germline, CDR1 is MNHNS and CDR2 SASEGT. This CDR3 is CASGCPYGYTC. The DNA for the CDR3 is TGTGCCAGCGGTTGTCCCTATGGCTACACCTGC.

This clonotype was seen just once. Given a much more abundant clone one base away, this may be a read error. The chain couples TRBV28 to TRBJ2-5; TRBD2 aligns across 11 bases. This CDR3 spans 15 amino acids. Germline CDR1 reads MDHEN; CDR2 reads SYDVKM. The ends lost 7 bases at V and 5 bases at J; junction bases unmatched: 9. CDR3 amino acids: CASNSLAGGAETQYF. The CDR3 DNA is TGTGCCAGCAATTCCCTAGCGGGGGGAGCGGAGACCCAGTACTTC. The complete variable domain, with remaining parts taken from reference TRBV28 and TRBJ2-5, reads DVKVTQSSRYLVKRTGEKVFLECVQDMDHENMFWYRQDPGLGLRLIYFSYDVKMKEKGDIPEGYSVSREKKERFSLILESASTNQTSMYLCASNSLAGGAETQYFGPGTRLLVL.

A note on this clonotype: One end of the junction is discordant with germline, which a read error may explain. The CDR3 sequence is CASRDSQGIETLYF. In DNA form, the CDR3 reads TGTGCCAGCAGGGACAGCCAAGGGATAGAGACCCTGTACTTC. The chain employs TRBV28 and TRBJ2-5, with D perhaps TRBD1 (6 bases). CDR1 and CDR2 (germline): MDHEN, SYDVKM. The CDR3 length is 14 residues.

The chain carries TRBV6-6 and TRBJ2-5, with D perhaps matching TRBD1 or TRBD2 (5 bases each). This CDR3 is 17 amino acids long. V was trimmed by 0 bases and J by 1 base, leaving 15 bases between them. The germline V gene encodes CDR1 MNHNY and CDR2 SVGAGI (reference sequence). The CDR3 region is CASSYSAYGAPQETQYF. The CDR3 bases are TGTGCCAGCAGTTACTCGGCTTACGGGGCTCCCCAAGAGACCCAGTACTTC.

Details on this clonotype: Compared with germline, one end of the junction differs, possibly owing to a read error. This rearrangement joins TRBV5-1 to TRBJ2-1; the D gene is possibly TRBD1 (6 bases). From germline, CDR1 is SGHRS and CDR2 YFSETQ. This CDR3 region has 16 residues. CDR3 residues: CASSLRSDSTYNEQIF. The CDR3, as DNA: TGCGCCAGCAGCTTGAGGTCGGACAGTACCTACAATGAGCAGATCTTT.

Concerning this clonotype itself: The CDR3 ends on some other residue instead of the conserved phenylalanine or tryptophan, so this is likely a read error. The rearrangement uses TRBV11-2 and TRBJ2-7; D unresolved. This CDR3 contains 13 residues. Germline-derived CDR1 and CDR2 are SGHAT and FQNNGV. The CDR3 reads CASGFMGRYEQYL. Written as DNA, the CDR3 is TGTGCCAGCGGCTTCATGGGTCGGTACGAGCAGTACCTC.

This clonotype came up many times. The rearrangement links TRBV5-4 to TRBJ1-5; a possible D gene is TRBD1 (5 bases). The CDR3 is 13 amino acids. The germline V and J ends were trimmed by 4 bases and 5 bases, with 10 bases remaining between them. Germline V CDR1 and CDR2: SGHNT, YYREEE (reference sequence). Written as DNA, the CDR3 is TGTGCCAGCAGCACTGACAGAGATCAGCCCCAGCATTTT. Protein: CASSTDRDQPQHF.

This clonotype was picked up a small number of times. This may be a read error: a much more frequent sequence differs by one nucleotide. CDR3 region: CANSSGRASDEQYF. The DNA of the CDR3 is TGTGCCAACAGCTCCGGGAGGGCCTCGGACGAGCAGTACTTC. The chain uses TRBV5-4 and TRBJ2-7; 8 bases agree with TRBD2. The CDR3 is 14 amino acids. Looked up from germline, CDR1 is SGHNT and CDR2 is YYREEE (reference sequence).

The chain carries TRBV20-1 and TRBJ1-5, with TRBD1 matching 7 bases. The CDR3 is 14 amino acids. The trim removed 6 bases at V and 5 bases at J, leaving 10 bases unmatched. CDR1 and CDR2 from the germline V gene are DFQATT and SNEGSKA (reference sequence). This chain's CDR3 is CSALVGQQDQPQHF. The CDR3 coding sequence is TGCAGTGCCCTAGTGGGACAGCAGGATCAGCCCCAGCATTTT.

Details on this clonotype: This sequence may be a read error, since a much larger clone differs from it by one base. The chain couples TRBV28 to TRBJ1-3, with 9 bases aligning to TRBD1. The J segment lost 6 bases and the V segment lost 8 bases, leaving 8 bases of the junction unmatched. Looked up from germline, CDR1 is MDHEN and CDR2 is SYDVKM. The CDR3 runs to 14 residues. As DNA, the CDR3 is TGTGCCAGCGGGGGACAGGGCTTCGTAAACACCATATATTTT. It translates to CASGGQGFVNTIYF.

The chain has TRBV4-2 and TRBJ2-3; maybe TRBD2 (6 bases). Germline loops: CDR1 LGHNA, CDR2 YNFKEQ. V shed 2 bases and J shed 1 base, with 16 bases lying between them. The CDR3 has 17 residues. CDR3 DNA sequence: TGTGCCAGCAGCCAACCGGGAGCGAGAGATGGCACAGATACGCAGTATTTT. Translating gives CASSQPGARDGTDTQYF.

A note on this clonotype: Just one base apart from a much larger clone, this may be a read error. The chain links TRBV6-1 to TRBJ1-2; D possibly corresponds to TRBD1 (5 bases). This CDR3 contains 15 residues. Per germline, CDR1 MNHNS and CDR2 SASEGT. In DNA form, the CDR3 reads TGTGCCAGCAGTAAAGCGTGGGGACTCCACTATGGCTACACCTTC. Its translation is CASSKAWGLHYGYTF.

On this clonotype: The missing conserved phenylalanine or tryptophan at the end of this CDR3 makes a read error likely. The V and J genes are TRBV12-3 or TRBV12-4 and TRBJ1-1; maybe TRBD1 (6 bases). This CDR3 has 12 amino acids. The V and J ends lost 6 bases and 10 bases respectively, with 15 bases between them. The CDR3 DNA is TGTGCCAGCAGCCGGGGCCTCAGGGGAGCTTTCATT. As protein: CASSRGLRGAFI.

The rearrangement joins TRBV7-3 to TRBJ2-7, with 8 bases that match TRBD2. Germline trimming cut 1 base from V and 8 bases from J; bases unmatched to any gene: 10. The CDR3 sequence is 15 residues long. The germline CDR1 and CDR2 sequences are SGHTA and FQGTGA. The CDR3 sequence: CASSLIGTSRGKQYF. The DNA of the CDR3 is TGTGCCAGCAGCTTAATCGGGACTAGTAGAGGGAAGCAGTACTTC.

The chain couples TRBV2 to TRBJ1-5; D gene unclear. The end of the DNA fits TRBJ2-3 better, so the J call may be wrong. In germline, CDR1 is SNHLY, CDR2 FYNNEI. This CDR3 contains 13 residues. The CDR3 nucleotides read TGTGCCAGCAGTCAACAGATCAATCAGCCCCAGTATTTT. Translating it yields CASSQQINQPQYF.

This clonotype showed up just once. At one end, the junction sequence differs from germline, possibly due to a read error. The CDR3 protein is CAGSLSSGSVYEQYF. Here the CDR3 DNA reads TGTGCCGGCAGCTTAAGTAGCGGGAGTGTCTACGAGCAGTACTTC. The chain employs TRBV11-2 and TRBJ2-7, with 9 bases matching TRBD2. The CDR3 covers 15 residues. The germline gives CDR1 SGHAT, CDR2 FQNNGV.

Regarding this clonotype: One end of the junction is discordant with germline, which a read error may explain. The chain uses TRBV12-3 or TRBV12-4 and TRBJ2-2; D remains unclear. This CDR3 is built from 14 residues. CDR3 nucleotides: TGTGCAAGCAGTTTAGGCGTGGGCCCCGGGGAGCTGTTTTTT. It specifies CASSLGVGPGELFF.

To note about this clonotype: This may be a read error, as it is one base from a much larger clone. V and J are TRBV13 and TRBJ1-2; 9 bases map to TRBD1. Germline CDR1 is PRHDT and CDR2 is FYEKMQ (reference sequence). This CDR3 comprises 13 residues. The CDR3 bases are TGTGTCAGCAGCCTAGACAGGGGGTATGGCTACACCTTC. This codes for CVSSLDRGYGYTF.